The 3 T cell receptor beta chains below come from one sample, sequenced in a study of blood T cell repertoires in COVID-19. Produced via immunoSEQ multiplex PCR; TCRdb's table is partial and in-frame only. This table holds roughly 56,000 clones, about 88% found once. The sequenced sample was peripheral blood. These receptor sequences come from a woman aged 60-70 years with COVID-19, enrolled during active disease.

CDR3 amino acids: CAWSWQSYNEQFF. In nucleotides, the CDR3 is TGTGCCTGGAGTTGGCAAAGCTACAATGAGCAGTTCTTC. This rearrangement joins TRBV30 to TRBJ2-1; D gene unclear. V was cut by 2 bases and J by 3 bases, with 8 bases left in between. The CDR3 totals 13 residues. Germline assignment: CDR1 GTSNPN and CDR2 SVGIG (reference sequence).

This clone came up once. V and J are TRBV5-1 and TRBJ2-1, with 12 bases matching TRBD2. The CDR3 has 17 residues. Germline-derived CDR1 and CDR2 are SGHRS and YFSETQ. Losses at the gene ends were 2 bases for V and 2 bases for J; bases not matched to a gene: 5. CDR3 nucleotide sequence: TGCGCCAGCAGCTTTCTAGCGGGAGGGCCCCCCTACAATGAGCAGTTCTTC. Protein: CASSFLAGGPPYNEQFF. The whole variable domain, filled in from reference TRBV5-1 and TRBJ2-1, reads KAGVTQTPRYLIKTRGQQVTLSCSPISGHRSVSWYQQTPGQGLQFLFEYFSETQRNKGNFPGRFSGRQFSNSRSEMNVSTLELGDSALYLCASSFLAGGPPYNEQFFGPGTRLTVL.

CDR3 amino acids: CASSLTSGLGTEAFF. The CDR3 DNA sequence: TGTGCCAGCAGTCTTACGTCAGGGCTAGGCACTGAAGCTTTCTTT. This chain links TRBV6-2 or TRBV6-3 with TRBJ1-1; TRBD1 might be the D (5 bases). Germline CDR1 MNHEY, CDR2 SVGEGT. The CDR3 is 15 amino acids. The ends were cut back, 5 bases at V and 4 bases at J, with 17 bases in the middle.